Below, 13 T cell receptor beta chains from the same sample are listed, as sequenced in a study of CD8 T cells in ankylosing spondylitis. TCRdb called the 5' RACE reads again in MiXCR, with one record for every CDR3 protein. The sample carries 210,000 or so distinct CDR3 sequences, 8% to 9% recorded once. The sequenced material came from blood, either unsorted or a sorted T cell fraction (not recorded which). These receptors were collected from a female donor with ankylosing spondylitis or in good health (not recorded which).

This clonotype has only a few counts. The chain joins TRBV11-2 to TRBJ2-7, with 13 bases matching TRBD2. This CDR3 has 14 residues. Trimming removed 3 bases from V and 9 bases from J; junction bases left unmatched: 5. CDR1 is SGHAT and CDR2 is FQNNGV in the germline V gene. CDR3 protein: CASSFGTSGKVQYF. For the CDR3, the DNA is TGTGCCAGCAGCTTCGGGACTAGCGGGAAAGTGCAGTACTTC.

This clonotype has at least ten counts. In DNA form, the CDR3 reads TGTGCCACCAGCAGAGATATAGGGACAGGCAACAACTATGGCTACACCTTC. Protein: CATSRDIGTGNNYGYTF. The rearrangement uses TRBV15 and TRBJ1-2; 8 bases are a match to TRBD1. The CDR3 extends over 17 amino acids. The germline V gene has CDR1 LNHNV and CDR2 YYDKDF (reference sequence). The ends lost 0 bases at V and 2 bases at J; junction bases unmatched: 8.

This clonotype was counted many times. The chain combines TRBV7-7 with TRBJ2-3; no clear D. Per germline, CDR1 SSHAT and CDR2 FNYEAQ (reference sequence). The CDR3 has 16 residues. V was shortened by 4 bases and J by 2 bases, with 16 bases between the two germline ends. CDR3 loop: CASSSLPLGNTDTQYF. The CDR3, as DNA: TGTGCCAGCAGCTCGCTCCCCCTAGGGAACACAGATACGCAGTATTTT.

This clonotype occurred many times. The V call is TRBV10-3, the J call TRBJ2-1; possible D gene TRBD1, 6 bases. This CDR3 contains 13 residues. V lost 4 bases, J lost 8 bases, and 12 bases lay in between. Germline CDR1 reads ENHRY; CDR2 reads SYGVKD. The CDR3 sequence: CAISGQGSHEQFF. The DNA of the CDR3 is TGTGCCATCAGTGGCCAGGGGAGTCATGAGCAGTTCTTC.

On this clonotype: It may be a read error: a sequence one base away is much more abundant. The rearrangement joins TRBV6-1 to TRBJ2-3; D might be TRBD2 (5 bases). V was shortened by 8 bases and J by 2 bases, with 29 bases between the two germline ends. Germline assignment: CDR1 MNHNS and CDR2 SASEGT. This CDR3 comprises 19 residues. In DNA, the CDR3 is TGTGCCAGCGGTAGAAGAGGGCGTCTAGGGCTAGCCCTCACAGATACGCAGTATTTT. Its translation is CASGRRGRLGLALTDTQYF.

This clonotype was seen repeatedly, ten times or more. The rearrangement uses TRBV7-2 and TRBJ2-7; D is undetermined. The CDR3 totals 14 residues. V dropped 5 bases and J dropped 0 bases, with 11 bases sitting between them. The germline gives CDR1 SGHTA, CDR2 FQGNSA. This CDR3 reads CASSPRTASYEQYF. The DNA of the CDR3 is TGTGCCAGCAGCCCTCGGACGGCCTCCTACGAGCAGTACTTC.

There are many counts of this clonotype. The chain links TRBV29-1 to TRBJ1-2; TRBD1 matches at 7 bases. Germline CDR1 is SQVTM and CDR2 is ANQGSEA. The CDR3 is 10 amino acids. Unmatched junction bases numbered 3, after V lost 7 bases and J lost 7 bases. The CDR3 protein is CSARGGGYTF. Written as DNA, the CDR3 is TGCAGCGCCAGGGGGGGTGGCTACACCTTC.

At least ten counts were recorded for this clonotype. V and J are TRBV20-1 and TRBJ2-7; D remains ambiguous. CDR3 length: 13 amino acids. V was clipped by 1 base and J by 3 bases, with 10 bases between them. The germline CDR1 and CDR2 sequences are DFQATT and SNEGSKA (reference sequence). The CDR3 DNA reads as TGCAGTGCTAGAGGGCGTGCTGGCTACGAGCAGTACTTC. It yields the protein CSARGRAGYEQYF.

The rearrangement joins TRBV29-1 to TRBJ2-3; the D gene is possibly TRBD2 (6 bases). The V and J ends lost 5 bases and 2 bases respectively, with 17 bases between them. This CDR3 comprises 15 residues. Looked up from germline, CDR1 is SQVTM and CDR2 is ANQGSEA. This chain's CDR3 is CSVPSGAGFTDTQYF. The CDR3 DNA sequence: TGCAGCGTTCCCTCCGGGGCGGGATTCACAGATACGCAGTATTTT.

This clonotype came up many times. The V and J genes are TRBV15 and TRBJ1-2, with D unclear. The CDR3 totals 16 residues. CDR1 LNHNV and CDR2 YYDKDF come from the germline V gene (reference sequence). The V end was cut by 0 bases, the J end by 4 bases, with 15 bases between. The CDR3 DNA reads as TGTGCCACCAGCAGAGATCATGGAGGAATCGGCTATGGCTACACCTTC. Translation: CATSRDHGGIGYGYTF.

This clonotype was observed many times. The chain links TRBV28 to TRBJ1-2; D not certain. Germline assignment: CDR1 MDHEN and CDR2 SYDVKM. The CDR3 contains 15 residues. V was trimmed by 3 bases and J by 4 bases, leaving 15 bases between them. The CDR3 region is CASSFLGKEAYGYTF. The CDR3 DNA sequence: TGTGCCAGCAGTTTCCTCGGCAAGGAGGCCTATGGCTACACCTTC.

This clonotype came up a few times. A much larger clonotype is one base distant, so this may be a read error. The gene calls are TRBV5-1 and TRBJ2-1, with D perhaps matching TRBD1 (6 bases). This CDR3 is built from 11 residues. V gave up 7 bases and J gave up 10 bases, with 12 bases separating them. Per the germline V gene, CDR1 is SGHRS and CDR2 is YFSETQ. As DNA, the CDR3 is TGCGCCAGCGGCCTACAGGGCGAGCAGTTCTTC. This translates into CASGLQGEQFF.

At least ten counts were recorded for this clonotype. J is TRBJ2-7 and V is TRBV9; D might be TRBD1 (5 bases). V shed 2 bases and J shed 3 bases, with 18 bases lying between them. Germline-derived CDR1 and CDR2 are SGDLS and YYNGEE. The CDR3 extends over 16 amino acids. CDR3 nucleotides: TGTGCCAGCAGCGTGGGCGGACAACAAGGGGACTACGAGCAGTACTTC. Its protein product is CASSVGGQQGDYEQYF. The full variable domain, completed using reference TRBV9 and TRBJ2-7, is DSGVTQTPKHLITATGQRVTLRCSPRSGDLSVYWYQQSLDQGLQFLIQYYNGEERAKGNILERFSAQQFPDLHSELNLSSLELGDSALYFCASSVGGQQGDYEQYFGPGTRLTVT.